The next 2 T cell receptor beta chains were all read from a single sample in a study of cytomegalovirus exposure and HLA in healthy donors. Primers for the PCR totalled 60 Vbeta and 13 Jbeta. Data came from immunoSEQ multiplex PCR; TCRdb stores just in-frame clones and leaves some out. The sample contains roughly 110,000 clones, around 80% of which appear only once. The sequenced sample was PBMCs. All receptors derive from a female donor in good health and CMV-seronegative.

CDR3 DNA: TGTGCCAGCAGCCTCGTTAGGGGGAGAGGGGCGACCCAGTACTTC. Its translation is CASSLVRGRGATQYF. The chain has TRBV6-5 and TRBJ2-5; possible D gene TRBD1, 6 bases. Trimming took off 6 bases at V and 7 bases at J, with 21 bases between the two ends. This CDR3 comprises 15 residues. Germline V CDR1 and CDR2: MNHEY, SVGAGI.

The chain joins TRBV27 to TRBJ2-2, with D maybe TRBD1 (5 bases). The germline V gene has CDR1 MNHEY and CDR2 SMNVEV (reference sequence). V was trimmed by 2 bases and J by 6 bases, leaving 10 bases between them. The CDR3 covers 14 residues. CDR3 region: CASSLLQGSGELFF. DNA of the CDR3: TGTGCCAGCAGTTTACTCCAGGGATCCGGGGAGCTGTTTTTT.